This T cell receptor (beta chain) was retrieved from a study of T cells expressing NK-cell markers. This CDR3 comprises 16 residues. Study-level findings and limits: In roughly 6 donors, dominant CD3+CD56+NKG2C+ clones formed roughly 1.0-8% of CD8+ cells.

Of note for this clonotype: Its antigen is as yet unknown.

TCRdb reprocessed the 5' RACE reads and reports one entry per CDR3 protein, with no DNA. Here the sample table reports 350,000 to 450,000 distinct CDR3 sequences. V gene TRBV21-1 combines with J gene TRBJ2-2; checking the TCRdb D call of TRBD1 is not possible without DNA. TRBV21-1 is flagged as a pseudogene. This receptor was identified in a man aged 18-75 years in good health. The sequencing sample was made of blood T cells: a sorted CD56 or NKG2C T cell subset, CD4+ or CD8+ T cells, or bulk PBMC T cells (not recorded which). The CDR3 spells CASSPGGQGNTGELFF.